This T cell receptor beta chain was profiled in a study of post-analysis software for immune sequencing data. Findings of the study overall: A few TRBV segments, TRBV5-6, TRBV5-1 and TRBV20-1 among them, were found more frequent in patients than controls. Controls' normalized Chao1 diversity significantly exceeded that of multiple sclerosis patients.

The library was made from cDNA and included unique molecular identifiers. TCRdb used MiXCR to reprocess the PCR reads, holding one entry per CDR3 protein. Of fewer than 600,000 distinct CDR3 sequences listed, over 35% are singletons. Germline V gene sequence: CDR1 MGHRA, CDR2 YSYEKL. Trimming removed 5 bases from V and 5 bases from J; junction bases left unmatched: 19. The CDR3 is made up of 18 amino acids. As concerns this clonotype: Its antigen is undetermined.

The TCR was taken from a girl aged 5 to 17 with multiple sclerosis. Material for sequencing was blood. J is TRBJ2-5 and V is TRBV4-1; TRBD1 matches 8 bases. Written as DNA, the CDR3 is TGCGCCAGCAGCTTAGAGCATCGGACAGGGATGGTGGTGGAGACCCAGTACTTC. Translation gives CASSLEHRTGMVVETQYF.